The 18 T cell receptor beta chains below all came from one sample that was sequenced in a study of identical twins. TCRdb redid the calling of the 5' RACE reads with MiXCR, one entry per CDR3 protein. The sample records under 450,000 distinct CDR3 sequences, roughly 20% being singletons. The sample comprised naive T cells sorted from blood. Every receptor here comes from a man over 45 in good health.

This clonotype was picked up a small number of times. The chain links TRBV20-1 to TRBJ2-7; 14 bases agree with TRBD2. The length of the CDR3 is 13 residues. After removal of 8 bases from V and 3 bases from J, the junction contained 3 bases not matched to a gene. CDR1 and CDR2 from the germline V gene are DFQATT and SNEGSKA (reference sequence). The CDR3 DNA is TGCAGTCCGGGACTAGCGGGGGTCTACGAGCAGTACTTC. The encoded protein is CSPGLAGVYEQYF.

This clonotype occurred once. This chain uses TRBV5-1 with TRBJ2-3; 8 bases line up with TRBD2. This CDR3 region has 18 residues. V dropped 5 bases and J dropped 2; count of bases not matched to a gene: 16. Per the germline V gene, CDR1 is SGHRS and CDR2 is YFSETQ. In DNA, the CDR3 is TGCGCCAGCAGACCTATCCTCTTGCGGGAGGACATCACAGATACGCAGTATTTT. Translated: CASRPILLREDITDTQYF.

This clonotype was recorded a few times. The genes are TRBV25-1 and TRBJ2-7; the match to TRBD1 covers 7 bases. J lost 2 bases, V lost 2 bases, and 3 bases had no gene match. Germline V gene lookup returns CDR1 MGHDK and CDR2 SYGVNS. The CDR3 length is 14 residues. The CDR3 reads CASSERQGTYEQYF. For the CDR3, the DNA is TGTGCCAGCAGTGAAAGACAGGGCACCTACGAGCAGTACTTC.

The chain uses TRBV5-1 and TRBJ2-5; 11 bases line up with TRBD1. Trimming removed 4 bases from V and 2 bases from J; junction bases left unmatched: 4. The CDR3 has 15 residues. The germline V gene has CDR1 SGHRS and CDR2 YFSETQ. CDR3 protein: CASSHRDRGQETQYF. The CDR3 DNA is TGCGCCAGCAGCCACCGGGACAGGGGGCAAGAGACCCAGTACTTC.

The rearrangement links TRBV11-2 to TRBJ2-3; a weak D match, TRBD2 (6 bases). Trimming stripped 1 base from V and 4 bases from J, with 24 bases between. This CDR3 contains 19 residues. Germline values: CDR1 SGHAT, CDR2 FQNNGV. Here the CDR3 DNA reads TGTGCCAGCAGCTTAGTCGTGGGGACTTCCGATCGGAGCGCAGATACGCAGTATTTT. This sequence encodes CASSLVVGTSDRSADTQYF.

The chain joins TRBV4-2 to TRBJ2-3; D is uncertain. The V and J ends lost 5 bases and 5 bases respectively, with 11 bases between them. The V gene's germline CDR1 is LGHNA and CDR2 YNFKEQ. The CDR3 contains 13 residues. The CDR3 DNA follows: TGTGCCAGCAGCGCGCACGTCGGAGATACGCAGTATTTT. It translates to CASSAHVGDTQYF.

This clonotype was detected a few times. This chain uses TRBV7-9 with TRBJ1-5, with a weak D call TRBD1 (5 bases). Looked up from germline, CDR1 is SEHNR and CDR2 is FQNEAQ (reference sequence). V was trimmed by 1 base and J by 7 bases, leaving 11 bases between them. The CDR3 runs to 14 residues. The CDR3 here is CASSLGLGVQPQHF. The CDR3 DNA follows: TGTGCCAGCAGCTTAGGGTTAGGGGTCCAGCCCCAGCATTTT. Supplemented by reference TRBV7-9 and TRBJ1-5, the full variable domain reads DTGVSQNPRHKITKRGQNVTFRCDPISEHNRLYWYRQTLGQGPEFLTYFQNEAQLEKSRLLSDRFSAERPKGSFSTLEIQRTEQGDSAMYLCASSLGLGVQPQHFGDGTRLSIL.

This clonotype was detected many times. The J gene is TRBJ2-1, the V gene TRBV20-1; 7 nucleotides agree with TRBD2. After removal of 8 bases from V and 5 bases from J, the junction contained 3 bases not matched to a gene. CDR1 is DFQATT, CDR2 SNEGSKA, per germline (reference sequence). The CDR3 totals 11 residues. The CDR3 nucleotides read TGCAGTAGCGGGACTCACAATGAGCAGTTCTTC. It is translated as CSSGTHNEQFF.

The CDR3 spells CASSYWEDTGELFF. The CDR3 nucleotides are TGTGCCAGCAGTTACTGGGAGGACACCGGGGAGCTGTTTTTT. The rearrangement uses TRBV6-2 or TRBV6-3 and TRBJ2-2, with a possible D match to TRBD2 (6 bases). In germline, CDR1 is MNHEY, CDR2 SVGEGT. V was clipped by 1 base and J by 3 bases, with 6 bases between them. This CDR3 contains 14 residues.

This clonotype was detected ten times or more. The CDR3 bases are TGTGCCAGCAGCGCCCGACGAACCCTCGTCGGGGATACGCAGTATTTT. It yields the protein CASSARRTLVGDTQYF. The V and J genes are TRBV7-6 and TRBJ2-3; D remains ambiguous. This CDR3 has 16 residues. V lost 5 bases and J 6 bases, leaving 21 bases between the germline ends. The V gene's germline CDR1 is SGHVS and CDR2 FNYEAQ.

This clonotype was seen a few times. This rearrangement joins TRBV4-2 to TRBJ2-1; TRBD2 is a possible D gene (5 bases). V lost 4 bases to trimming and J lost 4 bases, with 20 bases between them. The V gene's germline CDR1 is LGHNA and CDR2 YNFKEQ. The CDR3 is 17 residues long. The CDR3, as DNA: TGTGCCAGCAGCCGAGGGATCCCAGGCGGCGATTACAATGAGCAGTTCTTC. Encoded protein: CASSRGIPGGDYNEQFF.

This chain joins TRBV7-8 and TRBJ2-2, with 11 nucleotides matching TRBD2. Unmatched junction bases numbered 7, after V lost 5 bases and J lost 8 bases. The CDR3 runs 15 residues. Germline CDR1 and CDR2: SGHVS and FQNEAQ. CDR3 nucleotides: TGTGCCAGCAGCCGGACTAGCGGGCTTCTGGGGGAGCTGTTTTTT. This gives the protein CASSRTSGLLGELFF.

This clonotype was seen ten or more times. V is TRBV7-6 and J is TRBJ2-7, with TRBD2 matching 14 bases. Germline V gives CDR1 SGHVS, CDR2 FNYEAQ. The trim removed 0 bases at V and 2 bases at J, leaving 9 bases unmatched. This CDR3 spans 19 amino acids. In nucleotides, the CDR3 is TGTGCCAGCAGCTTAGCACCTAGACCGGGACTAGCGGGAGCCTACGAGCAGTACTTC. Its protein is CASSLAPRPGLAGAYEQYF.

The rearrangement links TRBV28 to TRBJ2-5, with no clear D. From germline, CDR1 is MDHEN and CDR2 SYDVKM. This CDR3 spans 13 amino acids. Trimming pared 2 bases from V and 2 bases from J, leaving 6 bases between. The CDR3 loop is CASSLPKQETQYF. CDR3 DNA sequence: TGTGCCAGCAGTTTACCCAAGCAAGAGACCCAGTACTTC.

CDR3 loop: CASSWGTSGIQETQYF. The CDR3 nucleotides read TGTGCCAGCAGCTGGGGGACTAGCGGCATACAAGAGACCCAGTACTTC. This rearrangement joins TRBV7-7 to TRBJ2-5; 11 nucleotides agree with TRBD2. V was clipped by 4 bases and J by 2 bases; unmatched bases: 6. The CDR3 is made up of 16 amino acids. Per the germline V gene, CDR1 is SSHAT and CDR2 is FNYEAQ (reference sequence).

This clonotype was observed many times. This chain uses TRBV19 with TRBJ2-5, with 7 bases identical to TRBD1. Trimming removed 7 bases from V and 5 bases from J; junction bases left unmatched: 7. From germline, CDR1 is LNHDA and CDR2 SQIVND (reference sequence). The CDR3 covers 13 residues. CDR3 sequence reads: CASNPTGRETQYF. In nucleotides, the CDR3 is TGTGCCAGTAACCCGACAGGGCGGGAGACCCAGTACTTC.

This clonotype was detected ten times or more. The chain employs TRBV19 and TRBJ2-7, with D possibly TRBD2 on 5 matching bases. V was trimmed by 3 bases and J by 1 base, leaving 7 bases between them. CDR1 and CDR2 from the germline V gene are LNHDA and SQIVND (reference sequence). The CDR3 is 13 amino acids. This CDR3 is CASSMGRSYEQYF. For the CDR3, the DNA is TGTGCCAGTAGTATGGGGAGATCCTACGAGCAGTACTTC.

This clonotype was found many times. The genes are TRBV29-1 and TRBJ2-1; 9 bases line up with TRBD1. Germline lookup yields CDR1 SQVTM and CDR2 ANQGSEA. This CDR3 is built from 15 residues. Germline trimming cut 5 bases from V and 10 bases from J; bases unmatched to any gene: 15. CDR3 protein: CSVYYPGTGPYEQFF. The DNA for the CDR3 is TGCAGCGTTTATTACCCCGGGACAGGGCCTTACGAGCAGTTCTTC.